This TCR beta chain was obtained from a study of long-term antiretroviral therapy in people with HIV. The overall study: Samples collected earliest predate the 2015 immediate-ART recommendation by about a decade. Whole-study results and caveats: Viral resistance, ART adherence and therapy changes all lacked available data. Control repertoires displayed wider CDR3 length ranges than the HIV repertoires. Older ART regimens were possibly in use when the blood was collected between about 2004 and 2018.

Investigators performed immunoSEQ version v3.0 at survey level. The method was immunoSEQ multiplex PCR; TCRdb's version includes in-frame clones alone and lacks a portion of them. The sample yields around 21,000 clones, around 85% seen once. Note on this clone: The antigen is undetermined.

Sequenced material: unsorted PBMCs, taken about 4 years after starting antiretroviral therapy. This clonotype originated in a young man with HIV.

The CDR3 is CASSSKRGNIDEQFF. The DNA for the CDR3 is TGTGCCAGCAGCTCTAAGCGGGGGAATATCGATGAGCAGTTCTTC. The rearrangement joins TRBV5-4 to TRBJ2-1; TRBD2 matches at 8 bases. Germline V CDR1 and CDR2: SGHNT, YYREEE (reference sequence). V lost 3 bases to trimming and J lost 8 bases; unmatched junction nucleotides: 10. CDR3 length equals 15 residues.